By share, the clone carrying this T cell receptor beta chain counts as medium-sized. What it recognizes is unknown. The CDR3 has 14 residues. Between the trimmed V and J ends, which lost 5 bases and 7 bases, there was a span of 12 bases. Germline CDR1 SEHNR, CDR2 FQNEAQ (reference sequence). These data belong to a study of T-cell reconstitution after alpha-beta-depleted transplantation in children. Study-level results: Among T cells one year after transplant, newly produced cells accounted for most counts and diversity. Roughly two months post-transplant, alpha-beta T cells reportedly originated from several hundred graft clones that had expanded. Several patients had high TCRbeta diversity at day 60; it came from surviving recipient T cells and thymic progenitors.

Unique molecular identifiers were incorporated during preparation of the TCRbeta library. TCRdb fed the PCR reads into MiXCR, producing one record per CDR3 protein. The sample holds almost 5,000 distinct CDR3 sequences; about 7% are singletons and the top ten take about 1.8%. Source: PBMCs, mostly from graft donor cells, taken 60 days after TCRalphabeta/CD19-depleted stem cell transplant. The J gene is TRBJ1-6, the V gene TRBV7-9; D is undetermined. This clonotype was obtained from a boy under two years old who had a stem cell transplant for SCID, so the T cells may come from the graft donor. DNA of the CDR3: TGTGCCAGCAGCCCGAGCCCGGGAAATTCACCCCTCCACTTT. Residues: CASSPSPGNSPLHF.